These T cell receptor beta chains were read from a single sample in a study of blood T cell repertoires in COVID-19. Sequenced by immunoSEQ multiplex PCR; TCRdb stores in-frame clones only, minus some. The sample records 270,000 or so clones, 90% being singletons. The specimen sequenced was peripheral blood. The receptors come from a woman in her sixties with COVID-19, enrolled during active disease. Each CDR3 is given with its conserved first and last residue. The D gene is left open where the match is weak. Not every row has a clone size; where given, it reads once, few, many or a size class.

TGCGCCAGCAGCTTGGAGGGACAGGGTGGAGGCTCTTATGGCTACACCTTC | CASSLEGQGGGSYGYTF | . | TRBD1 | TRBJ1-2 | TRBV5-1
TGTGCCAGCAGCTTAGCCATTAGCGGGGGGGGTCCCAATGAGCAGTTCTTC | CASSLAISGGGPNEQFF | . | TRBD2 | TRBJ2-1 | TRBV7-9
TGTGCCACCAGTGATTTTCCGCAGGGAGGGGGTACAGATACGCAGTATTTT | CATSDFPQGGGTDTQYF | . | . | TRBJ2-3 | TRBV24-1
TGTGCCAGCGGGAGGGAGGGATTATATGAAAAACTGTTTTTT | CASGREGLYEKLFF | few | . | TRBJ1-4 | TRBV2
TGCAGCGTTCAAGAAGGGGGCAACACTGAAGCTTTCTTT | CSVQEGGNTEAFF | . | TRBD1 | TRBJ1-1 | TRBV29-1
TGTGCCAGCAGCCGGACAGTTTCGAACACCGGGGAGCTGTTTTTT | CASSRTVSNTGELFF | . | . | TRBJ2-2 | TRBV7-2
TGTGCCAGCAGTGAAGGCCTGGGCGAAGAGACCCAGTACTTC | CASSEGLGEETQYF | . | . | TRBJ2-5 | TRBV2
TGTGCCAGCAGCTTAGGAGCAGGCGGGGCAGATACGCAGTATTTT | CASSLGAGGADTQYF | . | . | TRBJ2-3 | TRBV13
TGTGCCAGCAGCCAAGATGTCCGCCGGCGCAGCACCGAGGGCGATTTTCGGACTGAAGCTTTCTTT | CASSQDVRRRSTEGDFRTEAFF | . | . | TRBJ1-1 | TRBV14
TGTGCCAGCAGCTCTAAAAAGGGAAACACCATATATTTT | CASSSKKGNTIYF | . | . | TRBJ1-3 | TRBV9
TGTGCCAGCACCAACCCTTACAGGGAGAGGGTTGGCAATCAGCCCCAGCATTTT | CASTNPYRERVGNQPQHF | . | . | TRBJ1-5 | TRBV21-1
TGCGCCAGCAGCTTGGTGGGCAGCGGGGGGCCGGAGGAGACCCAGTACTTC | CASSLVGSGGPEETQYF | . | TRBD2 | TRBJ2-5 | TRBV5-1
TGTGCCAGCAGCTCCGGACCAGGGACTGAAGCTTTCTTT | CASSSGPGTEAFF | . | . | TRBJ1-1 | TRBV7-3
TGTGCCAGCAGTGACCGGGACACTCAGTACCAAGAGACCCAGTACTTC | CASSDRDTQYQETQYF | few | . | TRBJ2-5 | TRBV2
TGCGCCAGCAGCCAAGGGTCGGGGGGGCTTGTTAATGAGCAGTTCTTC | CASSQGSGGLVNEQFF | . | TRBD2 | TRBJ2-1 | TRBV4-3
TGTGCCATCAGTGGGGGGGGGTCTGAAGCTTTCTTT | CAISGGGSEAFF | once | . | TRBJ1-1 | TRBV10-3
TGTGCCAGCAGCCCGACGCCGGCGGTTTCCTACAATGAGCAGTTCTTC | CASSPTPAVSYNEQFF | . | . | TRBJ2-1 | TRBV7-3
TGTGCCAGCAGTTTATCGGGCAGGGGGCCAGATCAGCCCCAGCATTTT | CASSLSGRGPDQPQHF | . | TRBD1 | TRBJ1-5 | TRBV27
TGTGCCAGCAGCCCTACAGATACAGATACGCAGTATTTT | CASSPTDTDTQYF | . | . | TRBJ2-3 | TRBV7-8
TGTGCCAGCAGCCCTGGACAGGGAGGCGGCTATGGCTACACCTTC | CASSPGQGGGYGYTF | . | TRBD1 | TRBJ1-2 | TRBV3-1/TRBV3-2
TGTGCCAGCAGCCCCGAAACAGGGTTTCTCAATGAGCAGTTCTTC | CASSPETGFLNEQFF | . | . | TRBJ2-1 | TRBV7-3
TGTGCCAGTAGCCGCGCGGTTTTCACAGATACGCAGTATTTT | CASSRAVFTDTQYF | . | . | TRBJ2-3 | TRBV19
TGCGCCAGCAGCTTGTCAGGGGCTGGAAACACCATATATTTT | CASSLSGAGNTIYF | . | . | TRBJ1-3 | TRBV5-1
TGTGCCAGCAGTGAACAGGGAGGAGGGTATGGCTACACCTTC | CASSEQGGGYGYTF | . | . | TRBJ1-2 | TRBV6-1
TGCGCCAGCAGCTTGGAACAGGGTTGGAATTCACCCCTCCACTTT | CASSLEQGWNSPLHF | . | . | TRBJ1-6 | TRBV5-1
TGTGCCAGCAGTCTCCAGGCCATGAACACTGAAGCTTTCTTT | CASSLQAMNTEAFF | . | . | TRBJ1-1 | TRBV28